This T cell receptor beta chain was documented in a study of T-cell memory formation after mild COVID-19. Findings and caveats of the study: Contracting CD4+ clones lay largely in CM and EM, with CD8+ ones residing in EMRA.

This clonotype was observed a handful of times. Its matching antigen is unknown. TCRdb re-derived calls from the 5' RACE reads in MiXCR, one entry per CDR3 protein. The table includes some 290,000 distinct CDR3 sequences, around 16% detected once. The CDR3 spans 13 residues. The J segment lost 6 bases and the V segment lost 3 bases, leaving 4 bases of the junction unmatched. Germline CDR1 reads SGHTA; CDR2 reads FQGNSA. The receptor was derived from a man between 18 and 29 years old who had mild COVID-19 (a few samples of this study predate the infection). Cell type and time point are not known. The material sequenced was PBMCs or a T cell subset sorted from them (not recorded which). The chain is built from TRBV7-2 and TRBJ2-5; 7 bases agree with TRBD2. In DNA form, the CDR3 reads TGTGCCAGCAGCTTTTCCGGGACTAAGACCCAGTACTTC. Protein product: CASSFSGTKTQYF. Full variable domain (remainder filled in from reference TRBV7-2 and TRBJ2-5): GAGVSQSPSNKVTEKGKDVELRCDPISGHTALYWYRQSLGQGLEFLIYFQGNSAPDKSGLPSDRFSAERTGGSVSTLTIQRTQQEDSAVYLCASSFSGTKTQYFGPGTRLLVL.